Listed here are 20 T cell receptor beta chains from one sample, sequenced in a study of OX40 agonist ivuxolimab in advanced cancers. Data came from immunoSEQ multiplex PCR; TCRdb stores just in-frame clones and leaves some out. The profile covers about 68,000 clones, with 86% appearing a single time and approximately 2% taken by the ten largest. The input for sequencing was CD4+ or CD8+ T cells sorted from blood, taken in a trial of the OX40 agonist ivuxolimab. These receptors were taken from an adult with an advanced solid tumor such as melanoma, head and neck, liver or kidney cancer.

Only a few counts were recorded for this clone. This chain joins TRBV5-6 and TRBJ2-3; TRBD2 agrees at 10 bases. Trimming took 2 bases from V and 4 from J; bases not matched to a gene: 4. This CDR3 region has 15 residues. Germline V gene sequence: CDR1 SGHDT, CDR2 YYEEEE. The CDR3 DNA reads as TGTGCCAGCAGCTTTAACCTAGCGGGAGCAGATACGCAGTATTTT. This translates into CASSFNLAGADTQYF.

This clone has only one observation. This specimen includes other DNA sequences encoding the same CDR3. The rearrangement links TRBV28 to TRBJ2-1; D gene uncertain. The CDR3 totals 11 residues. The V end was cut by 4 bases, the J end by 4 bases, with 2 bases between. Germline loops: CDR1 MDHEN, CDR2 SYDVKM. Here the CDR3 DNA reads TGTGCCAGCAGTTCGTACAATGAGCAGTTCTTC. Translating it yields CASSSYNEQFF.

The CDR3 coding sequence is TGCAGTGCTAAGGCGGACTCTGGAAACACCATATATTTT. Translating gives CSAKADSGNTIYF. The V and J genes are TRBV29-1 and TRBJ1-3; the D is unclear. Germline V gives CDR1 SQVTM, CDR2 ANQGSEA. CDR3 size: 13 residues.

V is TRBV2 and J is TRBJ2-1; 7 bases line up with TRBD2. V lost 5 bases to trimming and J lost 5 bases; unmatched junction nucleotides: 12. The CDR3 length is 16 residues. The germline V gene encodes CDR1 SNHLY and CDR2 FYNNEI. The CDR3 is CASSSFGGSINNEQFF. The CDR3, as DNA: TGTGCCAGCAGTAGTTTCGGCGGGAGTATCAACAATGAGCAGTTCTTC.

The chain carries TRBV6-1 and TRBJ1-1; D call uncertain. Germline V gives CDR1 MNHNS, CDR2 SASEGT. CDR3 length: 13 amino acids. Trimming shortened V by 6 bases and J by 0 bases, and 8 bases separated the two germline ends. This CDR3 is CASRQTLNTEAFF. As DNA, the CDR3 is TGTGCCAGCAGACAGACACTGAACACTGAAGCTTTCTTT.

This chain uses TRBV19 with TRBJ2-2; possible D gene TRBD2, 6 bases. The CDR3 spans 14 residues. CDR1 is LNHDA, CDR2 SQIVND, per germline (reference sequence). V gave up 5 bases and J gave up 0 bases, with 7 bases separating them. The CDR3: CASSPGANTGELFF. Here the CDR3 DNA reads TGTGCCAGTAGTCCGGGAGCGAACACCGGGGAGCTGTTTTTT.

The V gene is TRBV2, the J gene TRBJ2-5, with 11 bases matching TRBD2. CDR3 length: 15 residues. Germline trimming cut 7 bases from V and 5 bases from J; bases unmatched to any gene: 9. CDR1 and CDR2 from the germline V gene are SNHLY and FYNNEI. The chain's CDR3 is CASTLLAGGRETQYF. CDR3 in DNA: TGTGCCAGCACCCTTTTAGCGGGGGGGCGGGAGACCCAGTACTTC.

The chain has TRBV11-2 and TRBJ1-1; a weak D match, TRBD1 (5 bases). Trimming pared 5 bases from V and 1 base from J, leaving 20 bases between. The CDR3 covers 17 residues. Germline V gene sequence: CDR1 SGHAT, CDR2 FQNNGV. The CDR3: CASSLIHRQIGNTEAFF. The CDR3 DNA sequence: TGTGCCAGCAGCCTCATCCATAGACAGATAGGGAACACTGAAGCTTTCTTT.

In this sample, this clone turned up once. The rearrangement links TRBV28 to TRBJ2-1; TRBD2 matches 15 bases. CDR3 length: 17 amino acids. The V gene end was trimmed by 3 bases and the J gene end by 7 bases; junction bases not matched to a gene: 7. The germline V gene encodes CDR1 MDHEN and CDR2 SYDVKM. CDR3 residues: CASSFPGLAGGKNEQFF. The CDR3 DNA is TGTGCCAGCAGTTTCCCGGGACTAGCGGGAGGAAAAAATGAGCAGTTCTTC.

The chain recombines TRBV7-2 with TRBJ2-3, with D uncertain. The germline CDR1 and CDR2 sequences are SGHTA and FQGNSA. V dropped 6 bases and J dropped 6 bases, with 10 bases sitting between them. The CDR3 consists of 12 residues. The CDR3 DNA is TGTGCCAGCAGGTTTTCGGTGGATACGCAGTATTTT. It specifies CASRFSVDTQYF.

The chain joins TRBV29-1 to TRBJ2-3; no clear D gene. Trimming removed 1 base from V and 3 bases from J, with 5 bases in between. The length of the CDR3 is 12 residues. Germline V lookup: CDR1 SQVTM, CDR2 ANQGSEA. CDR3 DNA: TGCAGCGTTGAAGTGGGAACAGATACGCAGTATTTT. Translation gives CSVEVGTDTQYF.

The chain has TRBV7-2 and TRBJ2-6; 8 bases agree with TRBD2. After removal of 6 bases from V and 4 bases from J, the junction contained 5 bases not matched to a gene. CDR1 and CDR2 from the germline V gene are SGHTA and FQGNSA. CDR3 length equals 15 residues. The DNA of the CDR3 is TGTGCCAGCAGAGGCGGGGGGTTGGGGGCCAACGTCCTGACTTTC. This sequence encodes CASRGGGLGANVLTF.

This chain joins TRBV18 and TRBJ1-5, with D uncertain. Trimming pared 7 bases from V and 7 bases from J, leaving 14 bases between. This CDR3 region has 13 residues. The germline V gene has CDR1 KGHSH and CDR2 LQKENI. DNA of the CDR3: TGTGCCAGCTGTACCGCGCGGGGACAGCCCCAGCATTTT. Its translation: CASCTARGQPQHF.

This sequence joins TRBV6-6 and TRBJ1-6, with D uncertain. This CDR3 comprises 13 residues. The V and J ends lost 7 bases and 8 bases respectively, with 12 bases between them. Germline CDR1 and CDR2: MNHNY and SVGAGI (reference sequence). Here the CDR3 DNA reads TGTGCCAGCAAGAGGGCCGTTTATTCACCCCTCCACTTT. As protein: CASKRAVYSPLHF.

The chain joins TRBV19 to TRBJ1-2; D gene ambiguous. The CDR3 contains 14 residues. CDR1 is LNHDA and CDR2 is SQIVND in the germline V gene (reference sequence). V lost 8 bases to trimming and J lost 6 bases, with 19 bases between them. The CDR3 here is CASLAPRPKDGYTF. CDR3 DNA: TGTGCCAGTTTAGCTCCCAGGCCTAAGGATGGCTACACCTTC. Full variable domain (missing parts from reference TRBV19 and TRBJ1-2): DGGITQSPKYLFRKEGQNVTLSCEQNLNHDAMYWYRQDPGQGLRLIYYSQIVNDFQKGDIAEGYSVSREKKESFPLTVTSAQKNPTAFYLCASLAPRPKDGYTFGSGTRLTVV.

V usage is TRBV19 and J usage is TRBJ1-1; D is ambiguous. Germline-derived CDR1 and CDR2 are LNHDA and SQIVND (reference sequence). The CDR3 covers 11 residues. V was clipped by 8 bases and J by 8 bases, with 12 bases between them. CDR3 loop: CASFLRKEAFF. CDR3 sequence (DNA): TGTGCCAGTTTCCTACGAAAAGAAGCTTTCTTT.

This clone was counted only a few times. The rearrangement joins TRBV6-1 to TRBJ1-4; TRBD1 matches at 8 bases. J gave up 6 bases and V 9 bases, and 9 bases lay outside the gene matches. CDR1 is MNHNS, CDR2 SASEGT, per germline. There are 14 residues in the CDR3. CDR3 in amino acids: CASSFGGQDEKLFF. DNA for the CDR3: TGTGCCAGTTCGTTTGGGGGACAGGATGAAAAACTGTTTTTT.

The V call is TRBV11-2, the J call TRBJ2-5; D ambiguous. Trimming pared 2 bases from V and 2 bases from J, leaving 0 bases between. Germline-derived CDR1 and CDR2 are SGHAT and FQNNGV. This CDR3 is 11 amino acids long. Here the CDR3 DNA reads TGTGCCAGCAGCTTACAAGAGACCCAGTACTTC. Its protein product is CASSLQETQYF.

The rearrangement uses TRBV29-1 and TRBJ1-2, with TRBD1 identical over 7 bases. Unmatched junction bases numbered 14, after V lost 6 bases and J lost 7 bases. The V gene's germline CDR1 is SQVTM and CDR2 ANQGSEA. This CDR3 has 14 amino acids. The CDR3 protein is CSVTPPQGEGGYTF. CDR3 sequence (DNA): TGCAGCGTGACCCCTCCTCAGGGGGAAGGTGGCTACACCTTC.

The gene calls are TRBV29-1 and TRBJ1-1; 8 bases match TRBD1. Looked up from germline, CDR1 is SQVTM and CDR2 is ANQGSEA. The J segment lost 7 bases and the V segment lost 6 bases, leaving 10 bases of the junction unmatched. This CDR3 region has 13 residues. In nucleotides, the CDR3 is TGCAGCGTCGTCCCGGGACAGGAGGTTGAAGCTTTCTTT. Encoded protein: CSVVPGQEVEAFF.